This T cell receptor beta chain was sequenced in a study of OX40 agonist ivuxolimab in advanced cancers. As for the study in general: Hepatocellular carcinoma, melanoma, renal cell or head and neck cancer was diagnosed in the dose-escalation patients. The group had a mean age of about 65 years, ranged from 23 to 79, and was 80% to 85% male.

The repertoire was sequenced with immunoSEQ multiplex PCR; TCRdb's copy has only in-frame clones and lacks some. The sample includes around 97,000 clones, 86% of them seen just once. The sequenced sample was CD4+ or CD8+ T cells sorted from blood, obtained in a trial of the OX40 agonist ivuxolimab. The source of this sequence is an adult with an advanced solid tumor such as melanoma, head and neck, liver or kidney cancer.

CDR3 DNA: TGTGCCAGCAGCTTAGAAGATGCGGCGGGGGGGAGACAGTACTTC. Amino acids: CASSLEDAAGGRQYF. The V and J genes are TRBV11-3 and TRBJ2-7, with 9 bases matching TRBD2. This CDR3 has 15 residues. Germline loops: CDR1 SGHNT, CDR2 YENEEA. V shed 0 bases and J 10 bases; nucleotides not matched to a gene: 10. Together with reference TRBV11-3 and TRBJ2-7, the CDR3 gives the full variable domain: EAGVVQSPRYKIIEKKQPVAFWCNPISGHNTLYWYLQNLGQGPELLIRYENEEAVDDSQLPKDRFSAERLKGVDSTLKIQPAELGDSAVYLCASSLEDAAGGRQYFGPGTRLTVT.